Listed below are T cell receptor beta chains from one sample, sequenced in a study of STAT3 mutations in large granular lymphocyte leukemia. TCRdb's table, derived via immunoSEQ multiplex PCR, lists solely in-frame clones and lacks some. Of more than 25,000 clones listed, over 65% are singletons. Material: peripheral blood mononuclear cells. The origin of the receptors is a woman between 45 and 60 years old with T-cell large granular lymphocyte leukemia. Some clones in this sample may be carry-over from other donors' samples. Both conserved end residues are part of each CDR3. A D gene is named only where the DNA matches it firmly. Some rows have no size entry. The others give once, few or many, or a class for an expanded clone.

clone size: .
D gene: TRBD1
CDR3 length: 13
V gene: TRBV18
J gene: TRBJ1-4
CDR3 protein: CASSRGQNEKLFF
CDR3 DNA: TGTGCCAGCTCACGGGGACAGAATGAAAAACTGTTTTTT

clone size: few
D gene: .
CDR3 length: 13
V gene: TRBV6-6
J gene: TRBJ2-5
CDR3 protein: CASSYYRGETQYF
CDR3 DNA: TGTGCCAGCAGTTACTATAGAGGCGAGACCCAGTACTTC

clone size: .
D gene: TRBD2
CDR3 length: 15
V gene: TRBV5-1
J gene: TRBJ2-1
CDR3 protein: CASSSWTSGSNEQFF
CDR3 DNA: TGCGCCAGCAGCTCCTGGACTAGCGGGAGTAATGAGCAGTTCTTC

clone size: .
D gene: .
CDR3 length: 14
V gene: TRBV30
J gene: TRBJ2-2
CDR3 protein: CAWAQGKFAGELFF
CDR3 DNA: TGTGCCTGGGCGCAGGGAAAATTCGCCGGGGAGCTGTTTTTT

clone size: few
D gene: .
CDR3 length: 13
V gene: TRBV30
J gene: TRBJ1-5
CDR3 protein: CAWSSDSNQPQHF
CDR3 DNA: TGTGCCTGGAGTTCAGATAGCAATCAGCCCCAGCATTTT

clone size: .
D gene: .
CDR3 length: 15
V gene: TRBV11-1
J gene: TRBJ1-2
CDR3 protein: CASSPAEQRSYGYTF
CDR3 DNA: TGTGCCAGCAGCCCCGCGGAACAGAGAAGCTATGGCTACACCTTC

clone size: .
D gene: .
CDR3 length: 15
V gene: TRBV7-9
J gene: TRBJ2-5
CDR3 protein: CASSSRGAGQETQYF
CDR3 DNA: TGTGCCAGCAGCAGCCGGGGCGCCGGCCAAGAGACCCAGTACTTC

clone size: .
D gene: .
CDR3 length: 12
V gene: TRBV29-1
J gene: TRBJ1-2
CDR3 protein: CSVDKNLGGYTF
CDR3 DNA: TGCAGCGTTGATAAGAACCTTGGTGGCTACACCTTC

clone size: .
D gene: TRBD1
CDR3 length: 14
V gene: TRBV6-5
J gene: TRBJ1-1
CDR3 protein: CASRLGQGHTEAFF
CDR3 DNA: TGTGCCAGCAGACTCGGACAGGGGCACACTGAAGCTTTCTTT

clone size: .
D gene: TRBD1
CDR3 length: 17
V gene: TRBV7-2
J gene: TRBJ2-1
CDR3 protein: CASSPQGVLRSYNEQFF
CDR3 DNA: TGTGCCAGCAGCCCACAGGGGGTACTGCGCTCCTACAATGAGCAGTTCTTC

clone size: .
D gene: .
CDR3 length: 15
V gene: TRBV5-6
J gene: TRBJ1-1
CDR3 protein: CASTRKWVRGTEAFF
CDR3 DNA: TGTGCCAGCACCCGGAAGTGGGTGAGGGGCACTGAAGCTTTCTTT

clone size: .
D gene: .
CDR3 length: 11
V gene: TRBV30
J gene: TRBJ2-1
CDR3 protein: CAWAHGPEQFF
CDR3 DNA: TGTGCCTGGGCCCATGGACCCGAGCAGTTCTTC

clone size: .
D gene: .
CDR3 length: 14
V gene: TRBV30
J gene: TRBJ1-1
CDR3 protein: CAWMQWGRNTEAFF
CDR3 DNA: TGTGCCTGGATGCAGTGGGGGAGGAACACTGAAGCTTTCTTT

clone size: once
D gene: .
CDR3 length: 16
V gene: TRBV7-2
J gene: TRBJ1-1
CDR3 protein: CASSLAPGGMNTEAFF
CDR3 DNA: TGTGCCAGCAGCTTAGCCCCCGGGGGCATGAACACTGAAGCTTTCTTT

clone size: .
D gene: .
CDR3 length: 16
V gene: TRBV7-2
J gene: TRBJ2-3
CDR3 protein: CASSLGNLIGTDTQYF
CDR3 DNA: TGTGCCAGCAGCTTAGGGAACCTAATAGGGACAGATACGCAGTATTTT

clone size: .
D gene: .
CDR3 length: 12
V gene: TRBV29-1
J gene: TRBJ2-7
CDR3 protein: CSGGLRGSEQYF
CDR3 DNA: TGCAGCGGCGGGCTCAGGGGAAGCGAGCAGTACTTC

clone size: .
D gene: TRBD1
CDR3 length: 17
V gene: TRBV7-9
J gene: TRBJ1-4
CDR3 protein: CASSFAMAGTGDEKLFF
CDR3 DNA: TGTGCCAGCAGCTTTGCAATGGCGGGGACAGGGGATGAAAAACTGTTTTTT

clone size: .
D gene: .
CDR3 length: 12
V gene: TRBV5-4
J gene: TRBJ2-1
CDR3 protein: CASSSPSDEQFF
CDR3 DNA: TGTGCCAGCAGCTCCCCAAGCGATGAGCAGTTCTTC

clone size: few
D gene: .
CDR3 length: 11
V gene: TRBV2
J gene: TRBJ2-3
CDR3 protein: CASRAGDTQYF
CDR3 DNA: TGTGCCAGCAGGGCGGGAGATACGCAGTATTTT

clone size: .
D gene: TRBD2
CDR3 length: 17
V gene: TRBV28
J gene: TRBJ2-1
CDR3 protein: CASTRLAGASHGDEQFF
CDR3 DNA: TGTGCCAGCACCCGACTAGCGGGAGCTTCCCACGGAGATGAGCAGTTCTTC

clone size: .
D gene: .
CDR3 length: 13
V gene: TRBV4-1
J gene: TRBJ2-5
CDR3 protein: CASSQDTWRTQYF
CDR3 DNA: TGCGCCAGCAGCCAAGATACTTGGCGGACCCAGTACTTC

clone size: once
D gene: .
CDR3 length: 14
V gene: TRBV18
J gene: TRBJ2-5
CDR3 protein: CASSPLRVQETQYF
CDR3 DNA: TGTGCCAGCTCACCATTGAGGGTTCAAGAGACCCAGTACTTC

clone size: .
D gene: .
CDR3 length: 15
V gene: TRBV5-1
J gene: TRBJ2-2
CDR3 protein: CASSLDGTNTGELFF
CDR3 DNA: TGCGCCAGCAGCTTGGACGGGACGAACACCGGGGAGCTGTTTTTT

clone size: .
D gene: TRBD2
CDR3 length: 15
V gene: TRBV7-3
J gene: TRBJ2-3
CDR3 protein: CASSPGGLAGDTQYF
CDR3 DNA: TGTGCCAGCAGCCCAGGGGGACTAGCGGGAGATACGCAGTATTTT

clone size: .
D gene: .
CDR3 length: 14
V gene: TRBV15
J gene: TRBJ2-7
CDR3 protein: CATSRDIESYEQYF
CDR3 DNA: TGTGCCACCAGCAGAGATATAGAATCCTACGAGCAGTACTTC

clone size: .
D gene: .
CDR3 length: 14
V gene: TRBV6-5
J gene: TRBJ1-4
CDR3 protein: CASSYGGGAEKLFF
CDR3 DNA: TGTGCCAGCAGTTACGGGGGCGGGGCCGAAAAACTGTTTTTT

clone size: .
D gene: TRBD2
CDR3 length: 18
V gene: TRBV7-2
J gene: TRBJ2-7
CDR3 protein: CASSLGYSSGRLSYEQYF
CDR3 DNA: TGTGCCAGCAGCTTAGGGTACTCTAGCGGGAGGCTCTCCTACGAGCAGTACTTC